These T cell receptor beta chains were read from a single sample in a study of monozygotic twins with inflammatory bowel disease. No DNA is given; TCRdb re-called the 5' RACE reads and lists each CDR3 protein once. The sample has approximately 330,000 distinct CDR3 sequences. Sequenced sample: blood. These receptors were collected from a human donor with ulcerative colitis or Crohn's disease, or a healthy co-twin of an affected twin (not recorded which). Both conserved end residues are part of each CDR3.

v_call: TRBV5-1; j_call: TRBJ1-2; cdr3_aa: CASSLGFRQANYGYTF
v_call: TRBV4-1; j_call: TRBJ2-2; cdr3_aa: CASSLGALGTGAGELFF
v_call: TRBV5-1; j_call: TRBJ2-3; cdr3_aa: CASSLEGRDKADTQYF
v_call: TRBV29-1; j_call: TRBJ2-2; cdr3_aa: CSAGSGANTGELFF
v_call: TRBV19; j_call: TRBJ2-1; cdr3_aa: CASSPYTLRSYNEQFF
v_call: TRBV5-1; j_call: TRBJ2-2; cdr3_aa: CASSLGTTSGELFF
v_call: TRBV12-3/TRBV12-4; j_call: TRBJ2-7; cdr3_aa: CATGLAGAYEQYF
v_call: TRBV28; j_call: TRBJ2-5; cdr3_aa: CASSNRDQETQYF
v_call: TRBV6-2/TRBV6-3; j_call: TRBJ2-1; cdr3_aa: CASSYLFRDREYLFSYNEQFF
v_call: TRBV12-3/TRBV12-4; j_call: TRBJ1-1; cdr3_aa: CASSHPSDRFRTEAFF
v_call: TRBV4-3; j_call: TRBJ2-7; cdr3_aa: CASSQDHKYEQYF
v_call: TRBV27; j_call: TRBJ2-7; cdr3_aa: CASSFFGSKGLSFYEQYF
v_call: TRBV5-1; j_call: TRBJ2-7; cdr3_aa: CASSLLSGSPTNEQYF
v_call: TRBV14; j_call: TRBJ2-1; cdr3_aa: CASSQLTTYNEQFF
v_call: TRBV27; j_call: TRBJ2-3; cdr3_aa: CASSLFGLASTDTQYF
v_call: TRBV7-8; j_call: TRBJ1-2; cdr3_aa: CASSLADSHYGYTF
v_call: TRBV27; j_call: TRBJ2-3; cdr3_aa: CASSSTSSVVDTQYF
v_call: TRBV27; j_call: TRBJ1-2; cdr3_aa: CASSLLGTAGLDYGYTF
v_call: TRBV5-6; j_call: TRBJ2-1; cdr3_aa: CASSPRSHSYNEQFF
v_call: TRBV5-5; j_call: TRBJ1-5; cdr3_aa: CASSSSVGQAVDQPQHF
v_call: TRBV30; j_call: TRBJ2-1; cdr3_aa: CAWSRGTSYNEQFF
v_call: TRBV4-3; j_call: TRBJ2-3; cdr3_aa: CASSQGGAKDTQYF
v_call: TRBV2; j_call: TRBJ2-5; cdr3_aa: CASSALPGQGKGTQYF
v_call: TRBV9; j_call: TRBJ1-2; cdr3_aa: CASSATGQVYGYTF
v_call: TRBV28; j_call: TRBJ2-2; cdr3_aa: CASKEGLTTGELFF
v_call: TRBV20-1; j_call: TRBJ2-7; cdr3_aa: CSARDTLAGPSYTLYEQYF
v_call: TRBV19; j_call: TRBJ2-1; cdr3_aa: CASSVTSGAGIRFF
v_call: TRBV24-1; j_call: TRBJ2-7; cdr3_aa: CATSSSGPSGLYEQYF
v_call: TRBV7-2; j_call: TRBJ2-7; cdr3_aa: CASSSQAEPSYEQYF
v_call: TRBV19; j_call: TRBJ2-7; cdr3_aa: CASSNGLGSYEQYF
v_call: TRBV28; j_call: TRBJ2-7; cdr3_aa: CASSLTQDLYEQYF
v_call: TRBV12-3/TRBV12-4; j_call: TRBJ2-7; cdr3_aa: CASSPHASGDYEQYF
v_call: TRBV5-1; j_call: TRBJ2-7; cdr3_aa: CASSLVGGLAEYEQYF
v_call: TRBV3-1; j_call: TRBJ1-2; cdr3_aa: CASSHGQGWGYTF
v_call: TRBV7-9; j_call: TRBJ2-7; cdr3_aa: CASSLGNGRGLIYEQYF
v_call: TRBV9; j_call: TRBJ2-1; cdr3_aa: CASSVGGGPYNEQFF
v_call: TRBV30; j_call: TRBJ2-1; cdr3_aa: CAWRNKRGLYNEQFF
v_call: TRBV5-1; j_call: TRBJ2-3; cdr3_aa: CASSPGLAGVSTDTQYF
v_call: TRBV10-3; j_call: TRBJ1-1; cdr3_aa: CAISESRNSEAFF
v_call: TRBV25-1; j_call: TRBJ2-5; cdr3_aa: CASSDPTSGIETQYF
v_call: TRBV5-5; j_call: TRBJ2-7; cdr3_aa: CATAPGAGFLYEQYF
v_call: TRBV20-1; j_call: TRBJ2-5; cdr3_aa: CSARWTSGIQETQYF
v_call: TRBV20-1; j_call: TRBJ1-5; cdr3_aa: CSGVPGDGINQPQHF
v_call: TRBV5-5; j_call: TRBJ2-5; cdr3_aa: CASSPITGGSKETQYF
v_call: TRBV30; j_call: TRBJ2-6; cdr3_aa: CAWSTSRLTSGANVLTF